Listed below are T cell receptor beta chains from one sample, sequenced in a study of early T cells in non-severe SARS-CoV-2 infection. TCRdb fed the 5' RACE reads into MiXCR, producing one record per CDR3 protein. The table lists more than 65,000 distinct CDR3 sequences, around 12% of them singletons. Sample: whole blood. The source is an adult who was a healthcare worker with PCR-confirmed SARS-CoV-2 infection or an uninfected control (not recorded which). The CDR3 runs from the conserved cysteine through the conserved F or W. D genes are given only for firm matches. The size field is filled for only some rows; it gives once, few, many or a size class.

clone_size	v_call	d_call	j_call	cdr3_aa	cdr3_nt
few	TRBV28	-	TRBJ1-5	CASSLHRGTNQPQHF	TGTGCCAGCAGTTTACACCGAGGCACGAATCAGCCCCAGCATTTT
many	TRBV6-1	TRBD1	TRBJ2-3	CASSPDRGTQYF	TGTGCCAGCAGTCCGGACAGGGGTACGCAGTATTTT
many	TRBV11-2	TRBD1	TRBJ1-2	CASSQTGTGDYGYTF	TGTGCCAGCAGCCAAACCGGGACAGGGGACTATGGCTACACCTTC
many	TRBV6-6	-	TRBJ2-5	CAVKNSWFQETQYF	TGTGCCGTTAAGAACTCATGGTTCCAAGAGACCCAGTACTTC
many	TRBV20-1	TRBD1	TRBJ1-1	CSARPGTAGGTNEAFF	TGCAGTGCTAGGCCCGGGACAGCGGGCGGGACGAACGAAGCTTTCTTT
-	TRBV12-3/TRBV12-4	TRBD2	TRBJ2-5	CASSLRLLAGEETQYF	TGTGCCAGCAGCCTGCGTTTACTCGCGGGGGAAGAGACCCAGTACTTC
many	TRBV13	-	TRBJ2-3	CASSVDSLFTDTQYF	TGTGCCAGCAGCGTTGACAGTTTATTCACAGATACGCAGTATTTT
many	TRBV6-5	TRBD2	TRBJ2-7	CASSSTGGGTHPYEQYF	TGTGCCAGCAGTTCAACCGGCGGGGGGACCCATCCCTACGAGCAGTACTTC
many	TRBV6-2/TRBV6-3	TRBD1	TRBJ2-1	CASSPGTGDYNEQFF	TGTGCCAGCAGTCCCGGGACAGGGGATTACAATGAGCAGTTCTTC
many	TRBV18	-	TRBJ1-1	CASSPNTLNTEAFF	TGTGCCAGCTCACCAAACACCTTGAACACTGAAGCTTTCTTT
many	TRBV12-3/TRBV12-4	-	TRBJ2-1	CASSRTSDNEQFF	TGTGCCAGCAGCCGTACAAGTGACAATGAGCAGTTCTTC
many	TRBV5-1	-	TRBJ2-5	CASSLGLRRQLLKETQYF	TGCGCCAGCAGCTTGGGCTTGCGGCGACAGTTGCTAAAAGAGACCCAGTACTTC
many	TRBV12-3/TRBV12-4	TRBD1	TRBJ2-7	CASSRTGFYEQYF	TGTGCCAGCAGTCGGACAGGGTTCTACGAGCAGTACTTC
-	TRBV7-2	TRBD2	TRBJ2-1	CASSLRDYSYNEQFF	TGTGCCAGCAGCTTAAGGGACTACTCCTACAATGAGCAGTTCTTC
many	TRBV29-1	TRBD2	TRBJ2-1	CSGRLAGNEDEQFF	TGCAGCGGCCGACTAGCGGGAAATGAGGATGAGCAGTTCTTC
many	TRBV6-1	TRBD1	TRBJ2-7	CASPGQGGLAYEQYF	TGTGCCAGCCCCGGACAGGGGGGGTTGGCCTACGAGCAGTACTTC
many	TRBV12-3/TRBV12-4	TRBD2	TRBJ2-3	CASSSRRQGLRLAGRAHTDTQYF	TGTGCCAGCAGTTCGAGGAGACAGGGTTTGAGGCTAGCGGGGAGGGCGCACACAGATACGCAGTATTTT
many	TRBV28	-	TRBJ2-3	CASGTPSTDTQYF	TGTGCCAGCGGGACACCTAGCACAGATACGCAGTATTTT